The TCR beta chain under discussion was sequenced for a study of beta chain features in type 1 diabetes. Notes on the study in general: The analysis here could not establish whether HLA type shapes TCRB rearrangement. Type 1 diabetes patients showed a moderate but significant shortening of TCRB CDR3s in all four CD4+ subsets.

Investigators reverse transcribed all isolated RNA, so they sequenced expressed TCRB transcripts. Naive, central memory and regulatory T cell samples averaged about 3.57 million reads. Profiled with immunoSEQ multiplex PCR; TCRdb holds only in-frame clones, not every one. The sample lists fewer than 900,000 clones, roughly 15% occurring once. A single heparinised blood sample, averaging around 110 mL, was obtained per donor. V dropped 3 bases and J dropped 1; count of bases not matched to a gene: 10. Germline assignment: CDR1 MNHEY and CDR2 SMNVEV (reference sequence). This CDR3 comprises 18 residues. This clone was detected a few times. Its antigen is undetermined.

This clonotype was sampled from a woman aged 18-35 years in good health. Sequenced sample: naive CD4+ T cells from blood. The V call is TRBV27, the J call TRBJ2-1; 9 positions agree with TRBD1. The CDR3 here is CASSFERTGVRSYNEQFF. The CDR3 bases are TGTGCCAGCAGTTTCGAGAGGACAGGGGTTCGGTCCTACAATGAGCAGTTCTTC.